Listed below are T cell receptor beta chains from one sample, sequenced in a study of T cell changes during pregnancy in multiple sclerosis. Sequencing used immunoSEQ multiplex PCR; TCRdb keeps in-frame clones, though not all of them. The table lists 64,000 or so clones, approximately 90% of them singletons. The input for sequencing was peripheral blood, taken in the first trimester of pregnancy. All receptors come from a female donor with multiple sclerosis, enrolled in a pregnancy study. Both conserved end residues are part of each CDR3. Fields, in order: J gene, D gene, V gene, clone size, CDR3 protein, CDR3 DNA. The D gene is left open where the match is weak. Expanded clones are given a class, and other clones once, few, many or no size at all.

>TRBJ2-7|TRBD2|TRBV7-3|medium-sized
CASSLTSGISYEQYF
TGTGCCAGCAGCTTGACTAGCGGAATCTCCTACGAGCAGTACTTC
>TRBJ1-2|.|TRBV29-1|once
CSASVRVGYGYTF
TGCAGCGCATCGGTCAGGGTGGGGTATGGCTACACCTTC
>TRBJ2-1|TRBD2|TRBV4-1|.
CASSQERAGGPQGNEQFF
TGCGCCAGCAGCCAAGAGAGAGCGGGAGGTCCCCAGGGCAATGAGCAGTTCTTC
>TRBJ1-2|.|TRBV4-3|.
CASSQDRNYGYTF
TGCGCCAGCAGCCAAGACAGAAACTATGGCTACACCTTC
>TRBJ2-5|TRBD2|TRBV11-2|.
CASSLDRASGAGKEGTQYF
TGTGCCAGCAGCTTAGATCGGGCTAGCGGGGCAGGAAAGGAGGGGACCCAGTACTTC
>TRBJ1-6|TRBD1|TRBV18|.
CASSPGDSYNSPLHF
TGTGCCAGCTCACCGGGGGACAGCTATAATTCACCCCTCCACTTT
>TRBJ2-3|TRBD1|TRBV7-3|.
CASSSSGTGSNTQYF
TGTGCCAGCAGCTCCTCCGGGACAGGATCAAATACGCAGTATTTT
>TRBJ2-5|.|TRBV7-9|.
CASSSQRVGGRETQYF
TGTGCCAGCAGTTCCCAAAGGGTGGGGGGTCGAGAGACCCAGTACTTC
>TRBJ2-7|TRBD2|TRBV19|.
CASSSSGKATYEQYF
TGTGCCAGTAGTAGTAGCGGGAAGGCGACCTACGAGCAGTACTTC
>TRBJ2-6|TRBD1|TRBV4-3|.
CASSQESHRGPGANVLTF
TGCGCCAGCAGCCAAGAGAGTCACAGGGGGCCTGGGGCCAACGTCCTGACTTTC
>TRBJ2-7|TRBD1|TRBV7-8|.
CASSLAGQGVFWYEQYF
TGTGCCAGCAGCTTAGCGGGACAGGGGGTTTTCTGGTACGAGCAGTACTTC
>TRBJ2-4|.|TRBV2|.
CASSDGGLAKNIQYF
TGTGCCAGCAGTGATGGCGGATTAGCCAAAAACATTCAGTACTTC